This paragraph reports one T cell receptor beta chain. Its specificity is unknown. These data belong to a study of cytomegalovirus exposure and HLA in healthy donors. The PCR contained 60 Vbeta and 13 Jbeta primers. The data were produced by immunoSEQ multiplex PCR, yet TCRdb's version contains in-frame clones alone and is incomplete. This sample has under 150,000 clones, with 70% to 90% found just once. Points from the study as a whole: Altogether, 150 or so TCR beta chains were recorded as cytomegalovirus-associated. HLA restriction was apparent for most CMV-associated TCR beta chains in a later analysis. The sole available immune exposure information was CMV serostatus.

Sequencing was done on a sample of PBMCs. The origin of this receptor is a man aged 50 or older in good health and CMV-seronegative.

The CDR3 is CASSSTDPGGKDTQYF. The CDR3 DNA follows: TGTGCCAGCAGCTCAACTGACCCCGGCGGGAAAGATACGCAGTATTTT. V and J are TRBV7-2 and TRBJ2-3; D perhaps matches TRBD2 (6 bases). The V end was cut by 4 bases, the J end by 5 bases, with 19 bases between. Germline-derived CDR1 and CDR2 are SGHTA and FQGNSA. The length of the CDR3 is 16 residues.